This entry lists 26 T cell receptor beta chains sequenced from one sample in a study of blood T cell repertoires in COVID-19. The table came from immunoSEQ multiplex PCR; TCRdb's copy has only in-frame clones and leaves some out. The sample records approximately 240,000 clones, roughly 80% being singletons. Sequencing input: PBMCs or T cells enriched from blood (not recorded which). These receptors all come from a woman between 40 and 55 years old with acute COVID-19.

The chain has TRBV21-1 and TRBJ2-7; TRBD2 reflects the table's D call only, with no check against the DNA. TRBV21-1 is a pseudogene. The CDR3 consists of 16 residues. The DNA of the CDR3 is TGTGCCAGCAGCCCTCGGGCGGGATCGATCTCCTACGAGCAGTACTTC. Translated: CASSPRAGSISYEQYF.

V gene TRBV11-2 combines with J gene TRBJ1-4; TRBD1 agrees at 7 bases. Germline CDR1 and CDR2: SGHAT and FQNNGV. The CDR3 has 18 residues. V was clipped by 2 bases and J by 0 bases; unmatched bases: 9. CDR3 in amino acids: CASSLRGRDTPTNEKLFF. CDR3 coding DNA: TGTGCCAGCAGCTTAAGGGGGCGGGATACCCCAACTAATGAAAAACTGTTTTTT.

The chain employs TRBV11-2 and TRBJ2-4; 10 nucleotides align to TRBD2. The CDR3 extends over 17 amino acids. CDR1 and CDR2 (germline): SGHAT, FQNNGV. After removal of 0 bases from V and 4 bases from J, the junction contained 6 bases not matched to a gene. As DNA, the CDR3 is TGTGCCAGCAGCTTAGACGGTTCTAGCGGGGGAAAAAACATTCAGTACTTC. Protein product: CASSLDGSSGGKNIQYF.

The CDR3 sequence: CASSQDMAGNTDTQYF. The CDR3 region has the DNA TGCGCCAGCAGCCAAGATATGGCAGGTAACACAGATACGCAGTATTTT. This chain uses TRBV4-3 with TRBJ2-3; no reliable D call. The CDR3 is 16 amino acids. V was cut by 0 bases and J by 2 bases, with 12 bases left in between. Germline CDR1 is LGHNA and CDR2 is YSLEER.

The chain links TRBV30 to TRBJ1-2; weak D call: TRBD1 (5 bases). Trimming took 3 bases from V and 3 from J, leaving 14 bases between them. From germline, CDR1 is GTSNPN and CDR2 SVGIG (reference sequence). The CDR3 totals 14 residues. The CDR3, as DNA: TGTGCCTGGAGCATGTTCAGGGTGCACTATGGCTACACCTTC. Residues: CAWSMFRVHYGYTF.

The chain is built from TRBV4-3 and TRBJ1-4, with D perhaps matching TRBD1 (5 bases). The CDR3 sequence is 16 residues long. V was shortened by 0 bases and J by 7 bases, with 15 bases between the two germline ends. The germline CDR1 and CDR2 sequences are LGHNA and YSLEER. This chain's CDR3 is CASSQDGGTLSEKLFF. CDR3 bases: TGCGCCAGCAGCCAAGACGGCGGGACCCTCAGTGAAAAACTGTTTTTT.

This chain connects TRBV19 to TRBJ1-6; D remains unclear. CDR1 LNHDA and CDR2 SQIVND come from the germline V gene (reference sequence). The V end was cut by 10 bases, the J end by 2 bases, with 15 bases between. The CDR3 totals 15 residues. The CDR3 DNA sequence: TGTGCCACCGCTCCAGGCTCTCCCTATAATTCACCCCTCCACTTT. It codes for CATAPGSPYNSPLHF.

The V call is TRBV5-6, the J call TRBJ1-2; 7 nucleotides agree with TRBD1. The germline gives CDR1 SGHDT, CDR2 YYEEEE. V was clipped by 2 bases and J by 3 bases; unmatched bases: 7. The CDR3 is 15 amino acids. The CDR3 bases are TGTGCCAGCAGCTTTTCGACAGGGTGGGACTATGGCTACACCTTC. Amino acid sequence: CASSFSTGWDYGYTF.

The gene calls are TRBV30 and TRBJ1-5, with 8 bases fitting TRBD1. V was pared by 4 bases and J by 3 bases, with 8 bases of the junction left unmatched. The germline CDR1 and CDR2 sequences are GTSNPN and SVGIG (reference sequence). The CDR3 has 15 amino acids. DNA of the CDR3: TGTGCCTGGACCCTGGGGGACAGGCTCAATCAGCCCCAGCATTTT. Translated: CAWTLGDRLNQPQHF.

The chain combines TRBV7-2 with TRBJ2-1; no definite D call. V was trimmed by 5 bases and J by 2 bases, leaving 4 bases between them. This CDR3 is 12 amino acids long. CDR1 is SGHTA and CDR2 is FQGNSA in the germline V gene. The CDR3 loop reads CASSAAYNEQFF. In DNA form, the CDR3 reads TGTGCCAGCAGCGCAGCCTACAATGAGCAGTTCTTC.

The gene calls are TRBV6-5 and TRBJ2-5; 7 bases are a match to TRBD2. CDR3 length: 13 amino acids. The V segment lost 4 bases and the J segment 4 bases; nucleotides outside the gene matches: 3. Germline-derived CDR1 and CDR2 are MNHEY and SVGAGI. The CDR3 DNA reads as TGTGCCAGCAGTTCGGAGCGGGGAGAGACCCAGTACTTC. Its protein is CASSSERGETQYF.

The chain joins TRBV9 to TRBJ2-1; no definite D call. There are 15 residues in the CDR3. The V gene lost 3 bases and the J gene lost 0 bases, with 10 bases spanning the gap. Per the germline V gene, CDR1 is SGDLS and CDR2 is YYNGEE. CDR3 sequence: CASSDATSSYNEQFF. The CDR3, as DNA: TGTGCCAGCAGCGACGCCACAAGCTCCTACAATGAGCAGTTCTTC.

This chain uses TRBV28 with TRBJ2-6; D is ambiguous. From germline, CDR1 is MDHEN and CDR2 SYDVKM. V was shortened by 7 bases and J by 6 bases, with 16 bases between the two germline ends. This CDR3 has 15 amino acids. CDR3 coding DNA: TGTGCCAGCAAGTCTTCCGGGTCCCAGGCCAACGTCCTGACTTTC. Amino acid sequence: CASKSSGSQANVLTF.

The V gene is TRBV5-1, the J gene TRBJ1-1, with D perhaps TRBD1 (6 bases). Trimming cost V 1 base and J 0 bases, with 13 bases left between them. Germline V lookup: CDR1 SGHRS, CDR2 YFSETQ. The CDR3 runs 16 residues. DNA of the CDR3: TGCGCCAGCAGCTTGCTCCCAGGGGCAATGAACACTGAAGCTTTCTTT. Encoded protein: CASSLLPGAMNTEAFF.

This rearrangement joins TRBV3-1 (or the pseudogene TRBV3-2) to TRBJ2-1; TRBD1 matches 10 bases. After removal of 0 bases from V and 6 bases from J, the junction contained 2 bases not matched to a gene. The germline gives CDR1 LGHDT, CDR2 YNNKEL (reference sequence). The CDR3 length is 15 residues. CDR3 loop: CASSQEGTGVNEQFF. The DNA of the CDR3 is TGTGCCAGCAGCCAAGAAGGGACAGGGGTCAATGAGCAGTTCTTC.

The J gene is TRBJ1-4, the V gene TRBV5-1; D gene unclear. The V end was cut by 4 bases, the J end by 0 bases, with 25 bases between. The CDR3 loop spans 20 amino acids. Germline CDR1 is SGHRS and CDR2 is YFSETQ. CDR3 sequence reads: CASSLRNLLILGATNEKLFF. The CDR3 nucleotides are TGCGCCAGCAGCCTCAGGAATCTACTCATATTAGGTGCAACTAATGAAAAACTGTTTTTT.

The chain uses TRBV4-2 and TRBJ1-1, with TRBD1 matching over 9 bases. Per germline, CDR1 LGHNA and CDR2 YNFKEQ. V lost 3 bases, J lost 2 bases, and 4 bases stayed unmatched. The CDR3 has 15 residues. CDR3 nucleotides: TGTGCCAGCAGCCACGACAGGGGGGTAAACACTGAAGCTTTCTTT. Its protein is CASSHDRGVNTEAFF.

A single count supports this clone. The rearrangement uses TRBV5-1 and TRBJ1-4; tentative D call: TRBD1 (6 bases). Deletions cut 4 bases from V and 8 bases from J, with 18 bases between. CDR1 and CDR2 from the germline V gene are SGHRS and YFSETQ. This CDR3 is built from 15 residues. The CDR3 spells CASSPTGPRDEKLFF. CDR3 coding DNA: TGCGCCAGCAGCCCGACAGGCCCTAGGGACGAAAAACTGTTTTTT.

V is TRBV7-3 and J is TRBJ1-3; D is ambiguous. Germline CDR1 is SGHTA and CDR2 is FQGTGA. Trimming removed 1 base at V and 5 bases at J, with 9 bases between. CDR3 length equals 14 residues. Here the CDR3 DNA reads TGTGCCAGCAGCTTAAGGCCAGTTCGAAACACCATATATTTT. It specifies CASSLRPVRNTIYF.

The J gene is TRBJ1-1, the V gene TRBV6-5, with D possibly being TRBD1 (5 bases). The CDR3 totals 13 residues. Trimming took 2 bases from V and 10 from J, leaving 14 bases between them. The germline V gene encodes CDR1 MNHEY and CDR2 SVGAGI. The CDR3 DNA reads TGTGCCAGCAGTTACGAGGGTGGGACTTTAGCTTTCTTT. Protein product: CASSYEGGTLAFF.

The chain links TRBV23-1 to TRBJ2-4; TRBD2 might be the D (5 bases). TRBV23-1 is placed among ORFs of uncertain function. V lost 4 bases, J lost 0 bases, and 7 bases lay in between. This CDR3 spans 14 amino acids. The CDR3 reads CASSRGVAKNIQYF. CDR3 sequence (DNA): TGCGCCAGCAGTCGGGGAGTAGCCAAAAACATTCAGTACTTC.

The chain carries TRBV2 and TRBJ2-1; 11 nucleotides align to TRBD2. With V trimmed by 7 bases and J by 5 bases, 10 bases remained unmatched. Germline V gene data show CDR1 as SNHLY and CDR2 as FYNNEI. The length of the CDR3 is 16 residues. The CDR3 nucleotides read TGTGCCAGCATCTCTACTCCTAGCGGGAGGAACAATGAGCAGTTCTTC. This encodes CASISTPSGRNNEQFF.

This chain connects TRBV7-2 to TRBJ2-7, with 9 positions matching TRBD1. V lost 5 bases to trimming and J lost 2 bases; unmatched junction nucleotides: 13. The CDR3 is 17 residues long. Germline assignment: CDR1 SGHTA and CDR2 FQGNSA. CDR3 DNA: TGTGCCAGCAGCCCAACTACAGGGGGCACACCCACCTACGAGCAGTACTTC. Translating gives CASSPTTGGTPTYEQYF.

V and J are TRBV19 and TRBJ1-1; no definite D call. This CDR3 spans 11 amino acids. V was clipped by 5 bases and J by 4 bases, with 5 bases between them. Germline CDR1 LNHDA, CDR2 SQIVND (reference sequence). In DNA form, the CDR3 reads TGTGCCAGTAGTCAGGTCACTGAAGCTTTCTTT. Amino acid sequence: CASSQVTEAFF. The entire variable domain, with the rest obtained from reference TRBV19 and TRBJ1-1, is as follows: DGGITQSPKYLFRKEGQNVTLSCEQNLNHDAMYWYRQDPGQGLRLIYYSQIVNDFQKGDIAEGYSVSREKKESFPLTVTSAQKNPTAFYLCASSQVTEAFFGQGTRLTVV.

The V call is TRBV6-4, the J call TRBJ2-3; 8 bases match TRBD1. Germline CDR1 and CDR2: MRHNA and SNTAGT. Unmatched junction bases numbered 4, after V lost 3 bases and J lost 2 bases. This CDR3 region has 15 residues. CDR3 region: CASSEQGVDTDTQYF. The CDR3 region has the DNA TGTGCCAGCAGTGAACAGGGGGTTGACACAGATACGCAGTATTTT.

A few counts support this clone. J is TRBJ1-5 and V is TRBV3-1 (or the pseudogene TRBV3-2); maybe TRBD1 (6 bases). V lost 1 base and J lost 0, with 10 bases in between. The CDR3 loop spans 16 amino acids. The germline V gene has CDR1 LGHDT and CDR2 YNNKEL (reference sequence). CDR3 nucleotides: TGTGCCAGCAGCCAAGGGCAGGGGATTAGCAATCAGCCCCAGCATTTT. It is translated as CASSQGQGISNQPQHF.